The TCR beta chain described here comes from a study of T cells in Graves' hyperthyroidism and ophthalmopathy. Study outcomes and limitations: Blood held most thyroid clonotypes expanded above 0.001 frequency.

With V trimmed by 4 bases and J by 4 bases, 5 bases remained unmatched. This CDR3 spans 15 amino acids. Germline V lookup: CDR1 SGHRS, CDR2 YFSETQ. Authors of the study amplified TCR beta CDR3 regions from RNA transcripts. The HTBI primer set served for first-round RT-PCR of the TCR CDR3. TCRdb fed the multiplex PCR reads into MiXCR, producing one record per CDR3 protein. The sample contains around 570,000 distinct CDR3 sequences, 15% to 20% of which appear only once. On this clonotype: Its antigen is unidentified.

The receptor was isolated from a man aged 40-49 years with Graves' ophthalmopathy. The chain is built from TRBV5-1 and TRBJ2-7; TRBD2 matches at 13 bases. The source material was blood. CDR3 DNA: TGCGCCAGCAGCCTGGGACTAGCGGGAAGGTACGAGCAGTACTTC. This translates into CASSLGLAGRYEQYF.